The following is a TCR beta chain sequence with its context. The data were taken from a study of blood T cell repertoires in COVID-19. Study-level background: Italy, Spain and the United States were the sources of the convalescent and acute COVID-19 samples. PBMCs, B-cell-depleted T cells, or T cells were the source of the cDNA or gDNA that made up the material.

In the source study's methods: It was from reference gene primer amplification that nucleated cell counts were estimated. Some clones are missing from TCRdb's copy, which holds only in-frame ones; the method was immunoSEQ multiplex PCR. From that table come the V and J calls and clone size; the DNA was used to work out D and trimming. Of about 60,000 clones listed, 65% to 90% are singletons. This CDR3 contains 14 residues. V trimming: 3 bases; J trimming: 3 bases; junction bases outside the gene matches: 2. Germline loops: CDR1 KGHSH, CDR2 LQKENI. This clonotype originated in a human donor in a cohort sampled during active COVID-19. The specimen was peripheral blood. V and J are TRBV18 and TRBJ2-7; 10 bases map to TRBD1. DNA for the CDR3: TGTGCCAGCTCACCGGACAGGGGGGGCTACGAGCAGTACTTC. As protein: CASSPDRGGYEQYF. Full variable domain (missing parts from reference TRBV18 and TRBJ2-7): NAGVMQNPRHLVRRRGQEARLRCSPMKGHSHVYWYRQLPEEGLKFMVYLQKENIIDESGMPKERFSAEFPKEGPSILRIQQVVRGDSAAYFCASSPDRGGYEQYFGPGTRLTVT.